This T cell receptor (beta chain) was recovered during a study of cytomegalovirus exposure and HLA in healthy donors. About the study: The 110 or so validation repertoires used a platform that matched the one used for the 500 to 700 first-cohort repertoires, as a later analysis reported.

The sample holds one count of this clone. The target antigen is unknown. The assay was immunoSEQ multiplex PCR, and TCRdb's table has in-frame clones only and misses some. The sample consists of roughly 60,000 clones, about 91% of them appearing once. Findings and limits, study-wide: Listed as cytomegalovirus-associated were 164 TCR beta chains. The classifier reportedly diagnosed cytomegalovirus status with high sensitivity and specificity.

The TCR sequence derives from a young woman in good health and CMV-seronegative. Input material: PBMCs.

CDR3 nucleotide sequence: TGTGCCAGCAGTTTATTGGCACATATGAACACTGAAGCTTTCTTT. It translates to CASSLLAHMNTEAFF. V is TRBV27 and J is TRBJ1-1; no clear D gene. The V and J ends lost 1 base and 0 bases respectively, with 9 bases between them. The CDR3 is made up of 15 amino acids. Looked up from germline, CDR1 is MNHEY and CDR2 is SMNVEV (reference sequence).